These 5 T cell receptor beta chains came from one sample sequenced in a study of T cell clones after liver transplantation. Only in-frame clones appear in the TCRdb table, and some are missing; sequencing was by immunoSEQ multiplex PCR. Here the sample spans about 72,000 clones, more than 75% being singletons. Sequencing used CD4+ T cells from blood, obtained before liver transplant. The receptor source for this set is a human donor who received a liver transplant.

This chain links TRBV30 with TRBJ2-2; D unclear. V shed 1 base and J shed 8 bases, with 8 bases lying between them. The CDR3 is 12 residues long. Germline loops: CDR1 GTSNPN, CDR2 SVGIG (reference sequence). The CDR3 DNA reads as TGTGCCTGGAGTGGCAGCGTTGGGGAGCTGTTTTTT. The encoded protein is CAWSGSVGELFF. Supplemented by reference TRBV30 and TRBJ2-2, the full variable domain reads SQTIHQWPATLVQPVGSPLSLECTVEGTSNPNLYWYRQAAGRGLQLLFYSVGIGQISSEVPQNLSASRPQDRQFILSSKKLLLSDSGFYLCAWSGSVGELFFGEGSRLTVL.

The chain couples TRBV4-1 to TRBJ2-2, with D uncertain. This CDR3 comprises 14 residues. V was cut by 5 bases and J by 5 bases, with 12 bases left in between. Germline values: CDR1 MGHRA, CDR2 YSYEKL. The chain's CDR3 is CASSKPTDTGELFF. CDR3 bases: TGCGCCAGCAGCAAACCTACGGATACCGGGGAGCTGTTTTTT.

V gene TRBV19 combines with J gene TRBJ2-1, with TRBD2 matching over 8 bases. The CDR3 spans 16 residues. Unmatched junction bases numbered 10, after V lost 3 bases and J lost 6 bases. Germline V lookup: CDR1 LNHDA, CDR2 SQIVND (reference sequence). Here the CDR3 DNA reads TGTGCCAGTAGTATCTCGACAGCTGGGACTAGCAATGAGCAGTTCTTC. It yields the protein CASSISTAGTSNEQFF.

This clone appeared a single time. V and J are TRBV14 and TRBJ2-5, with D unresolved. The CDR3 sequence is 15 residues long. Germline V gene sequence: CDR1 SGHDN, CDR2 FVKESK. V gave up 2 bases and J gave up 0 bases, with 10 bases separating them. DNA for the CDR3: TGTGCCAGCAGCCAATTTCGAACGTACCAAGAGACCCAGTACTTC. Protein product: CASSQFRTYQETQYF.

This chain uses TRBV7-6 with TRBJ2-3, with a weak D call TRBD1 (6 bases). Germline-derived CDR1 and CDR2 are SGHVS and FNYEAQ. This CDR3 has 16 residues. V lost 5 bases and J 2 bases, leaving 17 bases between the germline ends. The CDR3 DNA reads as TGTGCCAGCAGCGTGATGGGGGCGGCCTTCACAGATACGCAGTATTTT. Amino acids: CASSVMGAAFTDTQYF.